This T cell receptor (beta chain) is from a study of cytomegalovirus exposure and HLA in healthy donors. For the study at large: Sequencing of 150 million to 200 million T cells in an earlier analysis found 95 million to 120 million unique TCR beta sequences.

With regard to this clone: Its antigen is unknown.

Overall study results and limits: Under in vitro conditions, a few CMV-associated chains were confirmed as specific for CMV antigens. As a later analysis showed, several of the most significant clusters appeared to be linked to common viral pathogens.

Germline CDR1 SGHRS, CDR2 YFSETQ. CDR3 length: 16 amino acids. Germline trimming cut 1 base from V and 3 bases from J; bases unmatched to any gene: 9. The PCR made use of 60 Vbeta and 13 Jbeta primers. TCRdb's copy holds only in-frame clones and misses some; the assay was immunoSEQ multiplex PCR. The sample yields some 200,000 clones, over 75% seen once. This receptor was taken from a young man in good health and CMV-seronegative. The chain recombines TRBV5-1 with TRBJ2-7; the match to TRBD1 covers 8 bases. What was sequenced was PBMCs. As DNA, the CDR3 is TGCGCCAGCAGCTTGACAGGGGGAGGAGGGAGCTACGAGCAGTACTTC. Residues: CASSLTGGGGSYEQYF.